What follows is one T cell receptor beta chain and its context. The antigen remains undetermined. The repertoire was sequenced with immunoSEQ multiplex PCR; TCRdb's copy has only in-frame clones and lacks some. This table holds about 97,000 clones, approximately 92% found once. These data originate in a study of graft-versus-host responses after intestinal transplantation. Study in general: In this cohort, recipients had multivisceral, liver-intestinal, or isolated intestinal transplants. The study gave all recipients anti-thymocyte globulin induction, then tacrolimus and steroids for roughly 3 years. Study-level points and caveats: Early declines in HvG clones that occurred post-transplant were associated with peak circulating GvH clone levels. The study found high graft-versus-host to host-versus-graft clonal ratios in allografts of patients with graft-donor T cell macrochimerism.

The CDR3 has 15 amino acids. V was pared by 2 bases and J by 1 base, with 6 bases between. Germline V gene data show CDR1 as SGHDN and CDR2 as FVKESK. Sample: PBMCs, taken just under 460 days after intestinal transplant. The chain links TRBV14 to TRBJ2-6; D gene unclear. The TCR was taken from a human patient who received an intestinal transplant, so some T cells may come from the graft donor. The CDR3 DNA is TGTGCCAGCAGCCAATTTAAGTCTGGGGCCAACGTCCTGACTTTC. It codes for CASSQFKSGANVLTF.